Detailed here is one T cell receptor beta chain. Its target antigen remains unknown. No clone much larger than this one lies a single base away; base qualities are absent. This entry belongs to a study of cytomegalovirus exposure and HLA in healthy donors (dated by TCRdb to the late 2010s). At the level of the whole study: According to an earlier analysis of 587 of the donors, some 180 million T cells yielded 95 million to 140 million unique TCR beta sequences and approximately 300 Gb of sequence data. Approximately 300 gigabases of sequencing data and roughly 80 million unique TCR sequences made up an early release that covered roughly 670 HLA-typed donors. Among the roughly 380 genotyped donors, approximately 76% belonged to the genetic ancestry cluster associated with self-reported Caucasian donors. The study was designed to test whether signatures of past pathogen exposure could be identified by cataloging public T cell receptors. Using immunosequencing, the study profiled T cell repertoires from roughly 650 subjects and related those repertoires to cytomegalovirus serostatus. Along with the approximately 670-subject first cohort, a separate validation cohort of roughly 110 different subjects was used. High-throughput TCR immunosequencing, statistical association of individual TCRs with disease status, and machine learning were combined to predict cytomegalovirus infection status. To study patterns of TCR occurrence, a later analysis re-analyzed previously published TCR beta repertoires from 700 or so donors and added high-resolution HLA genotyping. Rather than using new phenotypic data, the later analysis identified candidate immune exposures from TCR beta sequences and from how often those sequences occurred across donors. An earlier analysis of approximately 630 of the donors applied high-throughput TCR beta sequencing to assess whether each TCR beta V gene segment acted as functional or pseudogenic. Donor age, sex, ethnicity and CMV serostatus were compiled alongside the repertoire data. A later genetic analysis used genome-wide SNP genotypes for about three fifths of the 666 donors, treating that subset as a discovery cohort. Every repertoire in the discovery cohort had been generated on one and the same sequencing platform. Class I and class II HLA loci were covered by the typing at four-digit resolution. Typing coverage differed by locus: A, B, C, DRB1 and DQB1 were typed in roughly 629-640 donors, DQA1 in approximately 520, DPA1 in some 570, and DPB1 in roughly 470. About 5 DR-DQ haplotypes were handled as single units for association and clustering, since linkage in the cohort was strong. On average, 235,054 unique TCR beta nucleotide sequences were sequenced per donor among roughly 430 genotyped donors of the cohort, with roughly 18% of those sequences being non-productive. The research as a whole found: The classifier was reported to diagnose cytomegalovirus status with high specificity and sensitivity in both the original and validation cohorts. CMV serostatus was the only immune exposure information available for the cohort. In a later analysis, TCR association rates were found to vary across HLA loci, with the most associated TCRs seen for DRB1 alleles and the fewest for HLA-C alleles. According to the authors, the approach could potentially be generalized to other disease states and immunological phenotypes. The presence/absence analyses assumed that sequencing depth was roughly uniform across donors, and that assumption may not be true. A further reported finding was that TCR beta sequences accurately predicted the HLA-A and HLA-B alleles for most subjects in the first cohort. A later analysis found that most CMV-associated TCR beta chains appeared HLA-restricted, with HLA associations seemingly driven largely by CMV exposure. A few of the identified cytomegalovirus-associated TCR beta chains were confirmed in vitro to be specific for cytomegalovirus antigens. In a later analysis, 16,951 TCR beta sequences were associated with specific HLA alleles at a false discovery rate of 0.05. Most TCR sequences were seen in very few donors, while some public TCRs were found in many individuals. The earlier analysis of nearly 600 of the donors excluded some 16 rarely observed V segments, including chromosome 9 orphons, because counts were too low. Because HLA typing was missing for some donors at each locus, association tests included only the typed subset. Strong co-occurrence of HLA alleles, especially DR and DQ, made assigning TCR associations to individual alleles difficult. The cohort was sequenced for TCR beta chains only, and without alpha or paired-chain data the features that could be detected were limited. Some IMGT-functional V segments, including TRBV6-2 and TRBV6-3, could not be distinguished by the 87-base-pair reads and were therefore excluded. Compared with equally common non-associated chains, HLA-associated TCR beta chains in a later analysis were more clonally expanded and had lower generation probabilities. A total of 150 to 200 TCR beta chains were listed by the study as associated with cytomegalovirus. In a later analysis, several top co-occurrence clusters were reported to appear linked to parvovirus B19, influenza, CMV and Epstein-Barr virus. V-gene and J-gene trimming of TCR beta chains was associated with a missense DCLRE1C variant in a later genetic analysis, and the association was replicated in an independent cohort. Correlated functional status among segregating V segments might be attributable to linkage disequilibrium, but an unknown experimental factor could not be ruled out. In a later genetic analysis, fewer N-insertions in productive TCRs were reported among donors in an Asian-associated ancestry cluster than the 666-donor mean. A group of highly shared sequence variants was considered likely to be a technical artifact of the sequencing pipeline. In an earlier analysis of 500 to 650 of the donors, most TCR beta V segments appeared in productive rearrangements about 87% or about 30% of the time, broadly matching IMGT annotations.

The library was made by the immunoSEQ multiplex PCR assay. For the multiplex PCR, a mixture combining 60 forward primers for TCR Vbeta segments and 13 reverse primers for TCR Jbeta segments was used. A multiplex PCR assay on genomic DNA amplified the CDR3 region of rearranged TCR beta genes. Amplified TCR beta libraries were sequenced as 87-base-pair reads on the Illumina HiSeq System. The authors' analysis ran thus. A later analysis counted some 74 million unique TCR beta chains across the approximately 700 repertoires, and around 9.9 million of these chains were shared by at least two donors. Raw reads were error-corrected and collapsed into unique sequences with a nearest-neighbor algorithm that merged closely related sequences to remove PCR and sequencing errors. To assign V, D and J gene segments, CDR3 sequences were aligned to IMGT reference sequences. For a sequence to be retained, a match of at least six nucleotides was required to both a V gene segment and a J gene segment. A rearrangement was called productive if the CDR3 had no stop codons and remained in frame with V and J, and every other rearrangement was called non-productive. Following IMGT convention, CDR3 was defined as the stretch from the second conserved V-encoded cysteine up to the conserved J-encoded phenylalanine. Sequences without an unambiguous match to a single V gene segment were excluded from the earlier analysis of several hundred of the donors. In an earlier analysis of 587 of the donors, V segments were called functional above 56.7% productive rearrangements and were called segregating when the between-donor standard deviation exceeded 5%. A statistical classification framework was built for diagnosing cytomegalovirus status from the catalog of TCR beta chain sequences. In a later analysis, TCR nucleotide sequences were compared against IMGT/GENE-DB human TR gene sequences so that V and J genes could be assigned. The TCRdist pipeline was used in a later analysis to assign CDR3 sequences and most-parsimonious VDJ recombination scenarios. In a later analysis, each TCR beta chain was defined by its CDR3 amino acid sequence together with its V-gene family, and reads lacking a unique V-gene family were excluded. To address suspected cross-contamination and a sequencing artifact, a later analysis removed some 620 highly shared, low-generation-probability nucleotide sequences. A later analysis calculated a clonal expansion index for each public chain from normalized within-repertoire ranks of inferred template counts. In a later analysis, generation probabilities were computed using a VDJ recombination model fitted to out-of-frame rearrangements, and the results were checked against IGoR. Hypergeometric tests were used in a later analysis to score TCR-TCR, TCR-HLA and TCR-CMV co-occurrence, with a repertoire-size bias correction applied to the TCR pairs. False discovery rates were estimated in a later analysis by permuting HLA or CMV assignments 20 times. In a later analysis, co-occurring TCRs were grouped with DBSCAN, and TCRdist sequence similarity was added when clustering was performed within HLA-allele-positive subsets. Repertoires with fewer than 30,000 or more than 120,000 public chains were left out of co-occurrence clustering, as were about five repertoires with anomalous nucleotide sharing. Entries here come from immuneACCESS through TCRdb and include only in-frame sequences with V and J called. Some clones fail to appear in such tables; in the studies checked, an unresolved V gene covers under half of the shortfall, and the cause of the remainder is unknown. The V and J calls and clone size come from that table; D and trimming were worked out from the DNA. The sample profile shows around 100,000 clones; about four fifths of them were found once. The ten largest clones capture roughly 3.8% of the sample.

The CDR3 holds 14 amino acids from the cysteine to the phenylalanine. CDR3 DNA is the only sequence kept; it has 42 bases, read in frame from the first base. The germline V gene (reference sequence) specifies MNHEY as CDR1 and SMNVEV as CDR2. Deletion took 4 bases off V and 0 bases off J, with a span of 9 bases between the germline ends. The cohort comprised some 700 healthy bone marrow donors. Cohort members were all nominally healthy when sampled, although unrecorded immune exposures were likely present. The donor tested CMV seropositive, placing the donor among the roughly 270 seropositive members of the cohort. Each donor provided a peripheral blood sample, and peripheral blood mononuclear cells were used for TCR beta sequencing. The Qiagen DNeasy Blood Extraction Kit was used to extract genomic DNA from the blood cell samples.

The sample comprised PBMCs. The receptor's source is a female donor in good health and CMV-seropositive. In this chain, TRBV27 is recombined with TRBJ1-1; 5 matching bases give a weak D call of TRBD1. At the DNA level, the sequence is TGTGCCAGCAGTTGGAGGGGAGTGAACACTGAAGCTTTCTTT. Translated, this is CASSWRGVNTEAFF.